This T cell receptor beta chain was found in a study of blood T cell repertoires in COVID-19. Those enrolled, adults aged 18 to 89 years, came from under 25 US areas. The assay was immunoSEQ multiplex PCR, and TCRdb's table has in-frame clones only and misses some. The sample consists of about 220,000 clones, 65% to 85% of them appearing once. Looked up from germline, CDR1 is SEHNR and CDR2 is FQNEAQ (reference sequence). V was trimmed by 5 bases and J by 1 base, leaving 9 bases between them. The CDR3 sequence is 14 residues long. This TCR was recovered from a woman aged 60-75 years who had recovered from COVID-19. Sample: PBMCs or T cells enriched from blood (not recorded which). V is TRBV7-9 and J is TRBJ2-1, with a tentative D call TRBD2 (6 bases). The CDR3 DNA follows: TGTGCCAGCAGCCCGAGCGGGTCCTACAATGAGCAGTTCTTC. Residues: CASSPSGSYNEQFF.